Below are 30 T cell receptor beta chains sequenced from a single sample in a study of CXCR3-negative and CXCR3-positive naive CD8 T cells. Whole-study findings and limits: TRB CDR3 hydrophobicity was greater in CXCR3-positive naive cells than in CXCR3-negative naive cells.

TRB cDNA libraries were made by UMI-labeled 5' RACE. TCRdb reanalyzed the 5' RACE reads, giving one entry per CDR3 protein sequence and no DNA. The sample includes some 130,000 distinct CDR3 sequences. These TCRs' antigens remain unknown. Sequenced material: naive CXCR3+ CD8+ T cells from blood. Subset in this sample: CD45RO-CCR7+CD27+CD95- naive CD8+ T cells expressing CXCR3 (TNR3+). Receptor source: a human donor in good health. Some clones in this sample may be carry-over from other donors' samples.

The chain couples TRBV15 to TRBJ2-1. Germline CDR1 is LNHNV and CDR2 is YYDKDF (reference sequence). The CDR3 is 15 residues long. The CDR3 is CATSRPMVSYNEQFF. Full variable domain (missing parts from reference TRBV15 and TRBJ2-1): DAMVIQNPRYQVTQFGKPVTLSCSQTLNHNVMYWYQQKSSQAPKLLFHYYDKDFNNEADTPDNFQSRRPNTSFCFLDIRSPGLGDTAMYLCATSRPMVSYNEQFFGPGTRLTVL.

The gene calls are TRBV12-3 or TRBV12-4 and TRBJ1-2. CDR3 length: 15 amino acids. The CDR3 loop reads CASSLSPLGTGGYTF.

The chain employs TRBV9 and TRBJ2-7; absent DNA, TCRdb's TRBD1 call cannot be checked. Germline V gene sequence: CDR1 SGDLS, CDR2 YYNGEE. This CDR3 is built from 15 residues. The CDR3 sequence: CASSEGSGAPYEQYF. The whole variable domain, filled in from reference TRBV9 and TRBJ2-7, reads DSGVTQTPKHLITATGQRVTLRCSPRSGDLSVYWYQQSLDQGLQFLIQYYNGEERAKGNILERFSAQQFPDLHSELNLSSLELGDSALYFCASSEGSGAPYEQYFGPGTRLTVT.

This chain connects TRBV28 to TRBJ2-1; TCRdb outputs TRBD1, but without DNA this stays unchecked. CDR1 is MDHEN and CDR2 is SYDVKM in the germline V gene. CDR3 length: 15 amino acids. CDR3: CASSSNLGQTYEQFF.

The V and J genes are TRBV4-1 and TRBJ2-1. The CDR3 consists of 13 residues. CDR1 and CDR2 (germline): MGHRA, YSYEKL. This chain's CDR3 is CASSQVPSNEQFF.

This chain joins TRBV4-1 and TRBJ2-1; the TCRdb D gene call, TRBD1, has no DNA to confirm it. CDR1 MGHRA and CDR2 YSYEKL come from the germline V gene. The CDR3 length is 14 residues. The CDR3: CASSQETGSNEQFF.

This chain connects TRBV5-1 to TRBJ2-7; absent DNA, TCRdb's TRBD2 call cannot be checked. This CDR3 is 15 amino acids long. Per the germline V gene, CDR1 is SGHRS and CDR2 is YFSETQ. The CDR3 spells CASSYSGGLSYEQYF.

CDR3 amino acids: CASRPTEAHEQFF. The chain recombines TRBV12-3 or TRBV12-4 with TRBJ2-1; the D gene TCRdb calls, TRBD2, cannot be checked with no DNA. This CDR3 region has 13 residues.

The rearrangement joins TRBV9 to TRBJ1-1; TCRdb's D call, TRBD1, is unchecked because there is no DNA. From germline, CDR1 is SGDLS and CDR2 YYNGEE. The CDR3 extends over 17 amino acids. CDR3: CASSVEASGQVNTEAFF. The whole variable domain, filled in from reference TRBV9 and TRBJ1-1, reads DSGVTQTPKHLITATGQRVTLRCSPRSGDLSVYWYQQSLDQGLQFLIQYYNGEERAKGNILERFSAQQFPDLHSELNLSSLELGDSALYFCASSVEASGQVNTEAFFGQGTRLTVV.

The V and J genes are TRBV28 and TRBJ2-7; TCRdb gives TRBD1 as the D gene, but with no DNA this cannot be confirmed. This CDR3 contains 16 residues. The germline CDR1 and CDR2 sequences are MDHEN and SYDVKM. The CDR3 spells CASSLLSGQGTYEQYF.

The genes are TRBV12-3 or TRBV12-4 and TRBJ2-5; TCRdb picks TRBD2, but there is no DNA to check that call. This CDR3 is 16 amino acids long. This CDR3 is CASSLGRGRGQETQYF.

The chain recombines TRBV7-9 with TRBJ2-3. The CDR3 has 12 residues. The germline V gene encodes CDR1 SEHNR and CDR2 FQNEAQ (reference sequence). The CDR3 loop reads CASSPILDTQYF.

The chain recombines TRBV7-9 with TRBJ2-7; the TCRdb call, TRBD1, lacks DNA for checking. There are 14 residues in the CDR3. From germline, CDR1 is SEHNR and CDR2 FQNEAQ (reference sequence). This chain's CDR3 is CASRPGGGRYEQYF.

V is TRBV4-3 and J is TRBJ1-1; TCRdb outputs TRBD1, but without DNA this stays unchecked. Per the germline V gene, CDR1 is LGHNA and CDR2 is YSLEER. This CDR3 has 16 residues. CDR3 loop: CASSSHAGVYHTEAFF.

This rearrangement joins TRBV6-5 to TRBJ2-1; TCRdb reports TRBD1, a call that lacks DNA to check it against. This CDR3 region has 17 residues. The V gene's germline CDR1 is MNHEY and CDR2 SVGAGI. The CDR3 spells CASSEDSGTEDLNEQFF.

The gene calls are TRBV27 and TRBJ1-2. CDR3 length equals 15 residues. Germline CDR1 reads MNHEY; CDR2 reads SMNVEV (reference sequence). The CDR3 is CASSLSQGPGYGYTF.

CDR3 in amino acids: CASSYSTPLTIFNEQFF. The chain has TRBV6-2 or TRBV6-3 and TRBJ2-1; there is no DNA to check the TCRdb D call of TRBD2. The CDR3 has 17 residues. Germline values: CDR1 MNHEY, CDR2 SVGEGT.

The gene calls are TRBV2 and TRBJ2-1; absent DNA, TCRdb's TRBD2 call cannot be checked. Germline CDR1 SNHLY, CDR2 FYNNEI. The CDR3 runs 14 residues. The CDR3: CARGRTSRVHEQFF.

V usage is TRBV10-3 and J usage is TRBJ2-1. Per germline, CDR1 ENHRY and CDR2 SYGVKD. The CDR3 totals 14 residues. CDR3 protein: CAISDPPTYNEQFF.

This chain's CDR3 is CASSSPIAGDPYEQYF. V gene TRBV6-2 or TRBV6-3 combines with J gene TRBJ2-7; TCRdb indicates TRBD2, and absent DNA this call remains unverified. Germline values: CDR1 MNHEY, CDR2 SVGEGT. The CDR3 has 16 amino acids.

The chain carries TRBV7-7 and TRBJ2-2; TCRdb outputs TRBD1, but without DNA this stays unchecked. The CDR3 runs to 16 residues. Germline V gene sequence: CDR1 SSHAT, CDR2 FNYEAQ (reference sequence). This chain's CDR3 is CASSLAKGQGPGELFF.

CDR3: CASSEWERSSYNSPLHF. The chain links TRBV2 to TRBJ1-6. The germline CDR1 and CDR2 sequences are SNHLY and FYNNEI. This CDR3 region has 17 residues.

This chain uses TRBV27 with TRBJ1-5; the D gene TCRdb calls, TRBD1, cannot be checked with no DNA. CDR3 length: 14 amino acids. CDR1 and CDR2 from the germline V gene are MNHEY and SMNVEV (reference sequence). CDR3 residues: CASSGQGADQPQHF.

This chain joins TRBV12-3 or TRBV12-4 and TRBJ2-1; TCRdb calls TRBD2, which cannot be checked without DNA. The CDR3 is 13 residues long. Here the CDR3 reads CASLAGSYNEQFF.

V and J are TRBV12-3 or TRBV12-4 and TRBJ1-5; TCRdb calls TRBD1, which cannot be checked without DNA. This CDR3 spans 15 amino acids. CDR3 region: CASSSGQAGNQPQHF.

The rearrangement uses TRBV2 and TRBJ2-4; the D call from TCRdb, TRBD1, cannot be confirmed without DNA. Germline V gene data show CDR1 as SNHLY and CDR2 as FYNNEI. This CDR3 comprises 14 residues. CDR3 sequence: CASSGDRGQNIQYF. Supplemented by reference TRBV2 and TRBJ2-4, the full variable domain reads EPEVTQTPSHQVTQMGQEVILRCVPISNHLYFYWYRQILGQKVEFLVSFYNNEISEKSEIFDDQFSVERPDGSNFTLKIRSTKLEDSAMYFCASSGDRGQNIQYFGAGTRLSVL.

The rearrangement joins TRBV9 to TRBJ2-1. CDR3 length: 15 amino acids. In germline, CDR1 is SGDLS, CDR2 YYNGEE. The CDR3 loop reads CASSVVGSGYNEQFF.

The chain uses TRBV28 and TRBJ1-2; TCRdb designates TRBD1, a call that cannot be tested without DNA. The CDR3 totals 14 residues. CDR1 and CDR2 (germline): MDHEN, SYDVKM. The CDR3 sequence: CASSLETELYGYTF.

The V call is TRBV6-6, the J call TRBJ1-1; TCRdb reports TRBD1, a call that lacks DNA to check it against. The CDR3 has 15 amino acids. Germline CDR1 MNHNY, CDR2 SVGAGI (reference sequence). The CDR3 reads CASSYPLGGNTEAFF.

The chain is built from TRBV27 and TRBJ1-5. Germline V gene lookup returns CDR1 MNHEY and CDR2 SMNVEV (reference sequence). The CDR3 is 14 residues long. Here the CDR3 reads CASSLLVGNQPQHF.